The subject of this entry is one T cell receptor (beta chain). The target antigen is unknown. This sample was included in a study of a mutant IDH1 vaccine in newly diagnosed glioma. Study context: Mean patient age was around 40 years; approximately 60% were male and about 40% female. Study outcomes and limitations: Changes in top peripheral clonotypes did not appear linked to pseudoprogression.

Time point denoted: baseline, week 1 (first vaccination visit). Treatment denoted: pre-vaccination baseline after standard-of-care therapy. Tumors from donors were new WHO grade 3 or 4 IDH1-mutant astrocytomas with ATRX loss. Data came from immunoSEQ multiplex PCR; TCRdb stores just in-frame clones and leaves some out. The sample lists 98,000 or so clones, around 90% occurring once. Germline loops: CDR1 WNHNN, CDR2 SYGVQD (reference sequence). The CDR3 totals 13 residues. Trimming pared 5 bases from V and 7 bases from J, leaving 15 bases between. Sequenced material: PBMCs, taken from a glioma patient treated with radiotherapy, temozolomide or both. This sequence originates from a woman in her forties or fifties with glioma. The V call is TRBV10-1, the J call TRBJ2-7, with D possibly called TRBD1 or TRBD2 (5 bases each). CDR3 nucleotides: TGCGCCAGCAGTTCCGGGACGGTCCGGGAGCAGTACTTC. As protein: CASSSGTVREQYF.